The present entry profiles one T cell receptor beta chain with its context. As yet, its antigen is unknown. The protocol was immunoSEQ multiplex PCR, while the TCRdb copy is restricted to in-frame clones and leaves out a portion. The sample shows tens of thousands of clones, over 80% of them seen only once. The data derive from a study of OX40 agonist ivuxolimab in advanced cancers. Study in general: Patients were infused with ivuxolimab every 2 weeks at 0.01 to 10 mg/kg. Notes on the study in general: Among patients with partial responses at 0.1-3.0 mg/kg, clonal expansion was among the lowest.

Unmatched junction bases numbered 9, after V lost 10 bases and J lost 0 bases. Germline V gives CDR1 MNHNS, CDR2 SASEGT. CDR3 length: 15 amino acids. The clonotype originates from an adult with an advanced solid tumor such as melanoma, head and neck, liver or kidney cancer. Sequencing was performed on CD4+ or CD8+ T cells sorted from blood, taken in a trial of the OX40 agonist ivuxolimab. V is TRBV6-1 and J is TRBJ1-1, with 9 bases identical to TRBD1. CDR3 bases: TGTGCCACCGGAAGAGGGACAGGGATGAACACTGAAGCTTTCTTT. Amino acid sequence: CATGRGTGMNTEAFF.